This is a list of T cell receptor beta chains from one sample in a study of long-term antiretroviral therapy in people with HIV. Profiling relied on immunoSEQ multiplex PCR, and the TCRdb table lists in-frame clones only, not all of them. The sample has 25,000 to 35,000 clones; over 70% are singletons. Here the sequenced sample was unsorted PBMCs, taken 2.8 years after starting antiretroviral therapy. These receptors originate from a man younger than 45 with HIV. CDR3s include the opening cysteine and the closing phenylalanine or tryptophan. A D gene is named only where the DNA matches it firmly.

v_gene: TRBV7-6
j_gene: TRBJ1-2
d_gene: -
CDR3aa: CASSPTTANYGYTF
CDR3nt: TGTGCCAGCAGCCCGACGACGGCAAACTATGGCTACACCTTC

v_gene: TRBV7-9
j_gene: TRBJ1-4
d_gene: -
CDR3aa: CASSSLGGGTNEKLFF
CDR3nt: TGTGCCAGCAGCTCCCTAGGCGGGGGGACTAATGAAAAACTGTTTTTT

v_gene: TRBV7-2
j_gene: TRBJ1-2
d_gene: -
CDR3aa: CASSLAAPGGYTF
CDR3nt: TGTGCCAGCAGCTTAGCAGCCCCGGGTGGCTACACCTTC

v_gene: TRBV13
j_gene: TRBJ2-3
d_gene: TRBD2
CDR3aa: CASSERLAGGGETQYF
CDR3nt: TGTGCCAGCAGCGAACGACTAGCGGGAGGCGGTGAGACGCAGTATTTT

v_gene: TRBV2
j_gene: TRBJ1-6
d_gene: -
CDR3aa: CASSPLSNSPLHF
CDR3nt: TGTGCCAGCAGCCCTTTGAGCAATTCACCCCTCCACTTT

v_gene: TRBV25-1
j_gene: TRBJ2-7
d_gene: -
CDR3aa: CASSRGLYGQYF
CDR3nt: TGTGCCAGCAGTCGGGGGCTCTACGGGCAGTACTTC

v_gene: TRBV25-1
j_gene: TRBJ1-6
d_gene: -
CDR3aa: CASSEYPSSNSPLHF
CDR3nt: TGTGCCAGCAGTGAATATCCGAGTTCTAATTCACCCCTCCACTTT

v_gene: TRBV9
j_gene: TRBJ2-3
d_gene: -
CDR3aa: CASSARLEAGNTQYF
CDR3nt: TGTGCCAGCAGCGCTCGACTAGAGGCGGGGAATACGCAGTATTTT

v_gene: TRBV2
j_gene: TRBJ2-1
d_gene: TRBD1
CDR3aa: CASSEMQGAFYNEQFF
CDR3nt: TGTGCCAGCAGTGAAATGCAGGGGGCGTTCTACAATGAGCAGTTCTTC

v_gene: TRBV7-9
j_gene: TRBJ1-3
d_gene: TRBD1
CDR3aa: CASSLGQGNTIYF
CDR3nt: TGTGCCAGCAGCTTGGGACAGGGAAACACCATATATTTT

v_gene: TRBV2
j_gene: TRBJ1-5
d_gene: -
CDR3aa: CASSEVTLRDGQPQHF
CDR3nt: TGTGCCAGCAGTGAAGTTACGTTGAGGGATGGTCAGCCCCAGCATTTT

v_gene: TRBV5-1
j_gene: TRBJ2-7
d_gene: -
CDR3aa: CASSLQTLSYEQYF
CDR3nt: TGCGCCAGCAGCTTACAGACCCTCTCCTACGAGCAGTACTTC

v_gene: TRBV30
j_gene: TRBJ2-3
d_gene: -
CDR3aa: CAWRGGPTDTQYF
CDR3nt: TGTGCCTGGAGGGGAGGCCCCACAGATACGCAGTATTTT

v_gene: TRBV11-2
j_gene: TRBJ1-5
d_gene: -
CDR3aa: CASSPTDNQPQHF
CDR3nt: TGTGCCAGCAGCCCGACCGACAATCAGCCCCAGCATTTT